Sequencing of this TCR beta chain was carried out in a study of STAT3 mutations in large granular lymphocyte leukemia (dated by TCRdb to between 2019 and 2020). Broadly, across the study: About half of the T-LGLL patients who underwent longitudinal sequencing carried canonical activating STAT3 mutations. To reconstruct clonal hierarchy and dynamics, serial deep sequencing of TCRbeta CDR3 and STAT3 was performed in patients with T-cell large granular lymphocyte leukemia. A couple of patients with natural killer LGL leukemia were also sequenced longitudinally as controls within the study. For each patient, sequencing was performed at an average of about 4.3 time points, with a range of 2 to 8 samplings. Over half of the T-LGLL patients were given one or more immunosuppressive therapy regimens, and 40% of those treated had a hematologic response. From an initial cohort of some 210 LGL patients, 15 to 20 representative T-LGLL cases were chosen for longitudinal sequencing of TCRbeta and STAT3.

TCRbeta libraries were sequenced on an Illumina MiSeq, averaging roughly 40,000 productive templates per sample. Multiplex PCR amplification was used to generate TCRbeta CDR3 libraries with the immunoSEQ assay. The study's own analysis went as follows. Repertoire diversity was calculated as previously defined, and values close to 0 indicated extremely monoclonal samples. TCRdb stores this immuneACCESS table with in-frame sequences only. Part of the clones is absent; in the studies checked, under half of the shortfall reflects unresolved V genes, and no reason is known for the rest. That table furnishes V, J and clone size, whereas the DNA furnished D and trimming. Recorded for this sample are 4,500 to 5,500 clones; around 94% of them occurred a single time. Around 35% of the sample comes from the top ten. As concerns this clone: The antigen this receptor binds is unknown. It has no much larger one-base neighbor in the sample; base qualities were not kept.

V is cut by 3 bases and J by 6 bases, and the space between the germline ends is 17 bases. The CDR3 covers 15 residues, taking in both the cysteine and the phenylalanine. Just CDR3 DNA is preserved here, 45 bases in frame from base 1. Via the germline V gene, CDR1 is MDHEN and CDR2 SYDVKM. Summary of the overall study and its limitations: TCR clonotype switching after therapy was seen in about 35% of the 18 patients, with all newly emerging clones being STAT3 wild type. The linking of therapy response to changes in TCR clonal burden was complicated by variable intervals between samplings and differing treatment regimens. Because no samples were available when a clone first appeared, clonal expansion had to be inferred from samplings taken at other points. In several patients, dominant TCR clone burden exceeded STAT3 mutant burden, suggesting STAT3 mutation arose secondarily within a pre-expanded clone. All T-LGLL patients had at least one immunodominant TCRbeta clonotype, and roughly half had multiple immunodominant subclonotypes. Persisting codominant clonotypes in some patients meant a small but highly pathogenic clone may have been missed.

DNA was extracted from blood mononuclear cells, with the same DNA used for both TCR and STAT3 sequencing. The receptor's source is a man in his 60s with T-cell large granular lymphocyte leukemia. Some clones in this sample may be carry-over from other donors' samples. The age is the age at diagnosis. Recombination linked TRBV28 to TRBJ1-2; the D region possibly corresponds to TRBD1 (6 bases align). Source material: peripheral blood mononuclear cells. The DNA is as follows: TGTGCCAGCAGTTTGGGGACTCTTGGGGGCCATGGCTACACCTTC. It is translated as CASSLGTLGGHGYTF.